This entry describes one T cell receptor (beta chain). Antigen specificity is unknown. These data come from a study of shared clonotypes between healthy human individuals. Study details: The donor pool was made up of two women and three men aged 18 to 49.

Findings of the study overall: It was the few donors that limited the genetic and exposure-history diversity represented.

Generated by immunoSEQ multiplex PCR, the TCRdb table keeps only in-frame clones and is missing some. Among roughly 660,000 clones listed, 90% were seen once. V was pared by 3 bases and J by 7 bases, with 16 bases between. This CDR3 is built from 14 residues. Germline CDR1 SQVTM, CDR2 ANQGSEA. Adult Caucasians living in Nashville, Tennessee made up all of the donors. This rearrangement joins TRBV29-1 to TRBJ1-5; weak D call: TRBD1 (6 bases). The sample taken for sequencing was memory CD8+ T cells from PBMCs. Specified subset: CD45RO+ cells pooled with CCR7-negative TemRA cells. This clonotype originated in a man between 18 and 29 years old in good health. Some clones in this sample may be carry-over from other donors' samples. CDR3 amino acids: CSVDEGGLGQPQHF. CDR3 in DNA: TGCAGCGTTGACGAGGGGGGGCTGGGGCAGCCCCAGCATTTT.